Listed here is a single T cell receptor beta chain. Its antigen is unknown. This sample stems from a study of beta chain features in type 1 diabetes. General study findings and limits: In every one of the four CD4+ subsets, TCRB CDR3s were moderately but significantly shorter in Type 1 diabetes patients. Across patients, naive, central memory and Treg TCRB repertoires exhibited apparently greater similarity than was observed across healthy donors.

What was sequenced were expressed TCRB transcripts, since all of the isolated RNA had been reverse transcribed. For naive, central memory and regulatory T cell samples, reads averaged roughly 3.5 million. Generated by immunoSEQ multiplex PCR, the TCRdb table keeps only in-frame clones and is missing some. Of roughly 150,000 clones listed, approximately 8% are singletons. The CDR3 consists of 13 residues. The V and J ends lost 5 bases and 5 bases respectively, with 12 bases between them. Germline V gives CDR1 MNHEY, CDR2 SVGAGI. Donors contributed one heparinised blood draw apiece, averaging around 100 mL.

The V call is TRBV6-5, the J call TRBJ1-2; D possibly corresponds to TRBD1 (5 bases). The TCR comes from a man between 18 and 29 years old with type 1 diabetes. The sequenced sample was central memory CD4+ T cells from blood. CDR3 sequence (DNA): TGTGCCAGCAGTCGGGGGAGGGAGTATGGCTACACCTTC. It specifies CASSRGREYGYTF.